Below, 8 T cell receptor beta chains from the same sample are listed, as sequenced in a study of molecular identifiers for immune sequencing clone quantification. TCRdb used MiXCR to reprocess the PCR reads, holding one entry per CDR3 protein. This table holds fewer than 75,000 distinct CDR3 sequences, 15% to 20% found once. Material for sequencing was naive CD8+ T cells from blood, with Jurkat cell RNA spiked in. Documented subset: FACS-sorted CD8+CD4-CCR7+CD45RA+ naive T cells. These receptors originate from a human donor in good health. Some libraries in this study had Jurkat cell RNA spiked in.

This clonotype came up many times. The rearrangement uses TRBV7-3 and TRBJ2-2; no clear D gene. The V end was cut by 5 bases, the J end by 7 bases, with 8 bases between. Germline lookup yields CDR1 SGHTA and CDR2 FQGTGA. The CDR3 extends over 12 amino acids. The CDR3 spells CASSPTGGELFF. The CDR3 DNA follows: TGTGCCAGCAGCCCGACTGGCGGGGAGCTGTTTTTT.

The table lists this clonotype with a few counts. This may be a read error: a much more frequent sequence differs by one nucleotide. V and J are TRBV27 and TRBJ2-7; perhaps TRBD2 as D (6 bases). The germline CDR1 and CDR2 sequences are MNHEY and SMNVEV (reference sequence). The CDR3 is 13 residues long. The CDR3 reads CASSLGLSYGQYF. CDR3 DNA: TGTGCCAGCAGTTTGGGACTTTCCTACGGGCAGTACTTC.

As for this clonotype: One end of the junction is discordant with germline, which a read error may explain. The chain couples TRBV27 to TRBJ2-1; 9 positions match TRBD2. Germline values: CDR1 MNHEY, CDR2 SMNVEV (reference sequence). This CDR3 is built from 16 residues. The CDR3 reads CASSPVGGLAHNEQFF. The DNA of the CDR3 is TGTGCCAGCAGTCCTGTGGGGGGACTAGCCCACAACGAGCAGTTCTTC.

This chain uses TRBV6-5 with TRBJ2-7, with 7 bases identical to TRBD2. The V gene end was trimmed by 6 bases and the J gene end by 9 bases; junction bases not matched to a gene: 17. The germline V gene has CDR1 MNHEY and CDR2 SVGAGI. The CDR3 is 15 residues long. CDR3 in amino acids: CASRHGPAGFRGQYF. The CDR3 coding sequence is TGTGCCAGCAGGCACGGACCAGCGGGATTTCGCGGGCAGTACTTC.

This clonotype was picked up many times. The chain joins TRBV7-2 to TRBJ2-5, with D perhaps assigned TRBD1 or TRBD2 (5 bases each). CDR3 length: 17 amino acids. CDR1 and CDR2 from the germline V gene are SGHTA and FQGNSA. Trimming cost V 7 bases and J 2 bases, with 23 bases left between them. The CDR3 DNA follows: TGTGCCAGCATCATGATGGGACCATCCGAGGGGCAAGAGACCCAGTACTTC. This sequence encodes CASIMMGPSEGQETQYF.

This clonotype was recorded at least ten times. CDR3 in amino acids: CASSWGTLTNEQFF. CDR3 bases: TGTGCCAGCAGCTGGGGGACCCTCACCAATGAGCAGTTCTTC. This chain connects TRBV7-2 to TRBJ2-1; perhaps D is TRBD1 or TRBD2 (5 bases each). Trimming took off 4 bases at V and 6 bases at J, with 13 bases between the two ends. The germline CDR1 and CDR2 sequences are SGHTA and FQGNSA. CDR3 length: 14 residues.

This clonotype was picked up a small number of times. Possible read error: a much larger clone is one base away. The CDR3 is CASSPLTGSGSLLHF. In DNA form, the CDR3 reads TGTGCCAGCAGCCCGTTGACAGGGTCGGGTTCACTCCTCCACTTT. The chain employs TRBV7-2 and TRBJ1-6, with 7 bases lining up with TRBD1. Looked up from germline, CDR1 is SGHTA and CDR2 is FQGNSA. The CDR3 totals 15 residues.

V gene TRBV29-1 combines with J gene TRBJ2-1, with D possibly matching TRBD1 (6 bases). This CDR3 is built from 18 residues. The V and J ends lost 4 bases and 0 bases respectively, with 22 bases between them. CDR1 and CDR2 from the germline V gene are SQVTM and ANQGSEA. This chain's CDR3 is CSVGQGRRGPSSYNEQFF. The DNA for the CDR3 is TGCAGCGTTGGGCAGGGGCGGCGCGGACCAAGCTCCTACAATGAGCAGTTCTTC.